This T cell receptor (beta chain) was observed in a study of blood T cell repertoires in COVID-19 (TCRdb year 2020). Notes on the research overall: Samples from collaborators originated in the United States, Italy and Spain and spanned both the acute and convalescent phases of COVID-19. The prospective study material was composed of cDNA or gDNA derived from T cells, B-cell-depleted T cells, or PBMCs. The dataset comprised deeply sampled blood TCRbeta repertoires from subjects exposed to, actively infected with, or recovered from COVID-19. A freely available public database, intended as a resource for researchers studying the immune response to SARS-CoV-2, is where the repertoires were released. Samples were obtained from the ongoing ImmuneRACE study (first 160 participants) and from some 1,200 subjects provided by 6 global collaborators. Nearly every sample came with metadata listing a de-identified subject ID, COVID-19 status, age in years and sex. HLA class I and class II types, where available, came from metadata supplied by the sample provider rather than from assay-based typing.

Spanning cysteine to phenylalanine, the CDR3 consists of 15 amino acids. CDR3 DNA only is kept here, 45 bases in frame from base 1. The germline V gene specifies SGHRS as CDR1 and YFSETQ as CDR2. For this chain, trimming is 3 bases at the V end and 2 bases at the J end, and the number of junction bases without a gene match is 7. The investigation overall reported the following: The amount of clinical and demographic metadata varied by source and participant and was provided uncurated.

TCRbeta CDR3 regions were amplified from genomic DNA by means of the immunoSEQ Assay, a bias-controlled multiplex PCR. As for the authors' bioinformatics: The number of nucleated cells in each sample was estimated by amplification of reference gene primers within the assay. To quantify the absolute abundance of each unique TCRbeta CDR3 rearrangement, sequence reads were collapsed and filtered. Productive Simpson clonality was computed per sample as the square root of Simpson's diversity index over productive rearrangements. The table comes from immuneACCESS by way of TCRdb, which keeps in-frame sequences with V and J called. Part of the clones is missing from these tables; in studies checked, under half for an unresolved V gene and the rest for unknown reasons. V, J and clone size are taken as reported in that table, and D and trimming were inferred from the DNA itself. The sample yields roughly 140,000 clones; around 80% were counted once. Clones ranked in the top ten supply 9.8% of the sample.

Each collaborating institution followed its own protocols to collect whole blood in K2EDTA tubes. For TCRbeta analysis, collaborators shipped samples in one of three forms: frozen whole blood, isolated PBMCs, or DNA extracted from either of those sample types. Notes on this clone: What antigen it recognizes has not been identified. No qualities accompany the bases; no much larger clone lies one base away.

The sample was peripheral blood. The chain joins TRBV5-1 to TRBJ2-7; 8 bases in between match TRBD1. The origin of this receptor is a woman in her forties or fifties with acute or convalescent COVID-19. For the CDR3, the sequence is CASSSGGPLTYEQYF. The base sequence is TGCGCCAGCAGCTCAGGGGGCCCGCTAACCTACGAGCAGTACTTC.